These 31 T cell receptor beta chains were all obtained from the same sample, sequenced in a study of beta chain features in type 1 diabetes (dated by TCRdb to 2017 to 2018). Receptors were amplified or captured by the immunoSEQ multiplex PCR assay. The entire amount of isolated RNA was reverse transcribed using the High Capacity cDNA Reverse Transcription Kit, so the sequenced TCRB transcripts were expressed ones. This immuneACCESS table, as held by TCRdb, lists in-frame sequences with V and J called but not all clones. Of the missing ones, under half trace to an unresolved V gene in checked studies; the others have no known cause. This sample comprises more than 95,000 clones, around a sixth of them detected only once. The ten largest clones represent around 2.5% of the sample. What the research found in general, with its limitations: In all four CD4+ subsets, TCRB CDR3 length was moderately but significantly shorter in type 1 diabetes patients.

For these TCRs, the target antigens are not known. The sequencing input was central memory CD4+ T cells from blood. The receptors were gathered from a man in his late teens or twenties with type 1 diabetes.

This clone was seen a few times. The V gene is TRBV30, the J gene TRBJ2-7; D gene uncertain. V shed 0 bases and J shed 5 bases, with 14 bases lying between them. The CDR3 totals 14 residues. The germline V gene has CDR1 GTSNPN and CDR2 SVGIG (reference sequence). Here the CDR3 DNA reads TGTGCCTGGAGTGTAACTGGGATTGAGCACGAGCAGTACTTC. This translates into CAWSVTGIEHEQYF.

The V call is TRBV18, the J call TRBJ1-1, with D perhaps matching TRBD1 (5 bases). The germline V gene encodes CDR1 KGHSH and CDR2 LQKENI. Trimming pared 2 bases from V and 4 bases from J, leaving 11 bases between. CDR3 length: 14 residues. The CDR3 spells CASSPGPGTTEAFF. For the CDR3, the DNA is TGTGCCAGCTCACCAGGCCCAGGGACCACTGAAGCTTTCTTT.

Ten or more counts support this clone. This rearrangement joins TRBV12-5 to TRBJ1-1, with D possibly matching TRBD1 (6 bases). Germline V CDR1 and CDR2: LGHNT, FRNRAP. The CDR3 spans 14 residues. The V gene lost 4 bases and the J gene lost 3 bases, with 12 bases spanning the gap. The CDR3 nucleotides are TGTGCTAGTGGTTCCCAGGACAGACACACTGAAGCTTTCTTT. Translation gives CASGSQDRHTEAFF.

DNA of the CDR3: TGCGCCAGCAGCCAAGATGGAGGCAGGGGGCCTCCGAACACTGAAGCTTTCTTT. Translating gives CASSQDGGRGPPNTEAFF. J is TRBJ1-1 and V is TRBV4-3; 8 bases align to TRBD1. V gave up 0 bases and J gave up 1 base; unmatched junction bases: 10. The germline V gene encodes CDR1 LGHNA and CDR2 YSLEER. The CDR3 has 18 residues.

This chain uses TRBV7-2 with TRBJ1-2; D is unresolved. The CDR3 loop spans 13 amino acids. Germline V CDR1 and CDR2: SGHTA, FQGNSA. V was pared by 1 base and J by 8 bases, with 11 bases between. This CDR3 is CASSLGGLEGYTF. CDR3 coding DNA: TGTGCCAGCAGCTTAGGCGGGTTAGAGGGCTACACCTTC.

This clone was detected only a few times. The rearrangement uses TRBV7-2 and TRBJ2-7; D unresolved. The CDR3 loop spans 12 amino acids. Trimming removed 5 bases from V and 2 bases from J, with 7 bases in between. The germline V gene has CDR1 SGHTA and CDR2 FQGNSA. As DNA, the CDR3 is TGTGCCAGCAGCCAAGAACCCTACGAGCAGTACTTC. Translation: CASSQEPYEQYF.

This clone was seen more than once but under ten times. This chain uses TRBV4-2 with TRBJ2-1; D possibly corresponds to TRBD1 (6 bases). Per the germline V gene, CDR1 is LGHNA and CDR2 is YNFKEQ. V gave up 1 base and J gave up 8 bases, with 18 bases separating them. The CDR3 covers 16 residues. The CDR3 DNA reads as TGTGCCAGCAGCCAAGCGGTTTTACAGGGCTATGATGAGCAGTTCTTC. Protein: CASSQAVLQGYDEQFF.

The rearrangement uses TRBV19 and TRBJ2-6; weak D call: TRBD1 (5 bases). The length of the CDR3 is 15 residues. The V and J ends lost 5 bases and 0 bases respectively, with 8 bases between them. CDR1 is LNHDA, CDR2 SQIVND, per germline (reference sequence). The chain's CDR3 is CASSSDSSGANVLTF. For the CDR3, the DNA is TGTGCCAGTAGTTCCGACAGCTCTGGGGCCAACGTCCTGACTTTC.

This clone came up a few times. V and J are TRBV30 and TRBJ2-3, with D perhaps being TRBD1 or TRBD2 (5 bases each). The CDR3 has 15 residues. CDR1 is GTSNPN, CDR2 SVGIG, per germline (reference sequence). Trimming stripped 0 bases from V and 4 bases from J, with 14 bases between. The CDR3 nucleotides read TGTGCCTGGAGTGTAGCTTGGGGGATCGCAGATACGCAGTATTTT. This gives the protein CAWSVAWGIADTQYF.

There are a few counts of this clone. The chain is built from TRBV5-6 and TRBJ2-7, with a possible D match to TRBD2 (6 bases). CDR1 is SGHDT, CDR2 YYEEEE, per germline. Trimming took 3 bases from V and 3 from J, leaving 19 bases between them. CDR3 length: 16 residues. The CDR3 here is CASSSGRRVGGYEQYF. The CDR3 region has the DNA TGTGCCAGCAGCTCTGGAAGGAGGGTTGGCGGCTACGAGCAGTACTTC. The full variable domain, in which reference TRBV5-6 and TRBJ2-7 provide the parts outside the CDR3, is DAGVTQSPTHLIKTRGQQVTLRCSPKSGHDTVSWYQQALGQGPQFIFQYYEEEERQRGNFPDRFSGHQFPNYSSELNVNALLLGDSALYLCASSSGRRVGGYEQYFGPGTRLTVT.

This clone came up a few times. At one of its ends the junction is not consistent with the germline gene, which may arise from a read error. The chain is built from TRBV6-5 and TRBJ1-1; unclear D gene. The CDR3 runs to 13 residues. CDR1 is MNHEY and CDR2 is SVGAGI in the germline V gene. Here the CDR3 DNA reads TGTGCCAGCACTTACGGGGTACACACTGAAGCTTTCTTT. Residues: CASTYGVHTEAFF.

This clone was counted a few times. The CDR3 DNA is TGTGCCAGCAGCGTGGGGACAGGAGCGGGTGACGAGCAGTACTTC. Protein sequence: CASSVGTGAGDEQYF. The chain combines TRBV11-2 with TRBJ2-7; 8 nucleotides match TRBD1. CDR3 length equals 15 residues. Germline CDR1 SGHAT, CDR2 FQNNGV. V was clipped by 5 bases and J by 5 bases; unmatched bases: 11. Combining the CDR3 with reference TRBV11-2 and TRBJ2-7 gives the whole variable domain EAGVAQSPRYKIIEKRQSVAFWCNPISGHATLYWYQQILGQGPKLLIQFQNNGVVDDSQLPKDRFSAERLKGVDSTLKIQPAKLEDSAVYLCASSVGTGAGDEQYFGPGTRLTVT.

This clone came up a few times. The chain joins TRBV19 to TRBJ1-2; tentatively, D is TRBD1 (6 bases). Germline V lookup: CDR1 LNHDA, CDR2 SQIVND (reference sequence). The germline V and J ends were trimmed by 3 bases and 0 bases, with 17 bases remaining between them. The CDR3 spans 17 residues. The CDR3 loop is CASSIGAGTTANYGYTF. The CDR3 DNA sequence: TGTGCCAGTAGTATCGGAGCAGGGACAACAGCTAACTATGGCTACACCTTC.

This clone was seen a few times. The rearrangement uses TRBV5-6 and TRBJ2-5; the D gene is possibly TRBD2 (8 bases). The last part of the DNA fits TRBJ2-7 better; the J call may be wrong. The CDR3 totals 16 residues. The germline CDR1 and CDR2 sequences are SGHDT and YYEEEE. CDR3 sequence reads: CASSLYSGDSSYEQYF. The CDR3 DNA reads TGTGCCAGCAGCTTGTATAGCGGGGACAGTTCCTACGAGCAGTACTTC.

This clone was picked up a small number of times. The chain carries TRBV4-2 and TRBJ2-1; 13 bases match TRBD2. With V trimmed by 4 bases and J by 6 bases, 6 bases remained unmatched. This CDR3 contains 16 residues. CDR1 LGHNA and CDR2 YNFKEQ come from the germline V gene. This CDR3 is CASSLRLAGGRNEQFF. The CDR3 DNA follows: TGTGCCAGCAGCCTCCGACTAGCGGGGGGACGCAATGAGCAGTTCTTC.

This clone was detected only a few times. The rearrangement uses TRBV29-1 and TRBJ2-5; D not resolved. The last part of the DNA fits TRBJ2-7 better; the J call may be wrong. The CDR3 totals 11 residues. Germline V gives CDR1 SQVTM, CDR2 ANQGSEA. The chain's CDR3 is CSAGLVSEQYF. CDR3 coding DNA: TGCAGCGCTGGCCTTGTTTCCGAGCAGTACTTC.

The V call is TRBV6-5, the J call TRBJ2-5; TRBD1 agrees at 8 bases. The ends lost 2 bases at V and 4 bases at J; junction bases unmatched: 3. The CDR3 is 14 amino acids. From germline, CDR1 is MNHEY and CDR2 SVGAGI. The CDR3 reads CASSYVTGVETQYF. In DNA form, the CDR3 reads TGTGCCAGCAGTTACGTGACAGGGGTAGAGACCCAGTACTTC.

The chain is built from TRBV6-5 and TRBJ2-7, with 7 bases that match TRBD2. The CDR3 is made up of 14 amino acids. Germline values: CDR1 MNHEY, CDR2 SVGAGI. Losses at the gene ends were 7 bases for V and 6 bases for J; bases not matched to a gene: 12. The DNA of the CDR3 is TGTGCCAGCACCAAACCGGGGGGACCCGGCGAGCAGTACTTC. Protein sequence: CASTKPGGPGEQYF.

J is TRBJ2-1 and V is TRBV5-1; D is undetermined. The CDR3 length is 14 residues. V was pared by 2 bases and J by 8 bases, with 14 bases between. Germline CDR1 reads SGHRS; CDR2 reads YFSETQ. The DNA for the CDR3 is TGCGCCAGCAGCTTCGGACCAAGGGTTGATGAGCAGTTCTTC. The encoded protein is CASSFGPRVDEQFF.

This rearrangement joins TRBV9 to TRBJ2-2, with 9 bases identical to TRBD2. The CDR3 loop spans 16 amino acids. Germline V CDR1 and CDR2: SGDLS, YYNGEE. Germline trimming cut 0 bases from V and 4 bases from J; bases unmatched to any gene: 4. The CDR3 loop reads CASSVGLAGSTGELFF. The DNA for the CDR3 is TGTGCCAGCAGCGTAGGTCTAGCGGGGAGCACCGGGGAGCTGTTTTTT.

This clone showed up just a few times. The chain has TRBV7-9 and TRBJ2-5; no definite D call. Deletions cut 1 base from V and 4 bases from J, with 13 bases between. The CDR3 runs to 15 residues. CDR1 and CDR2 (germline): SEHNR, FQNEAQ (reference sequence). The CDR3 DNA follows: TGTGCCAGCAGCTTAGGCGGTGCGCGGCGAGAGACCCAGTACTTC. Translation gives CASSLGGARRETQYF.

This clone appeared many times. V usage is TRBV7-9 and J usage is TRBJ2-3, with D perhaps matching TRBD1 or TRBD2 (5 bases each). This CDR3 has 17 residues. Trimming took off 4 bases at V and 0 bases at J, with 17 bases between the two ends. Per the germline V gene, CDR1 is SEHNR and CDR2 is FQNEAQ (reference sequence). The CDR3 nucleotides read TGTGCCAGCAGCTCCTATTACGGGACGCCAAGCACAGATACGCAGTATTTT. Its protein product is CASSSYYGTPSTDTQYF.

This sequence joins TRBV11-2 and TRBJ2-1; 9 bases are a match to TRBD2. Germline-derived CDR1 and CDR2 are SGHAT and FQNNGV. CDR3 size: 16 residues. With V trimmed by 1 base and J by 3 bases, 4 bases remained unmatched. CDR3 nucleotides: TGTGCCAGCAGCTTAGTTGGACTAGCGAACTACAATGAGCAGTTCTTC. This gives the protein CASSLVGLANYNEQFF.

The J gene is TRBJ2-2, the V gene TRBV19; a weak D match, TRBD2 (5 bases). Germline CDR1 reads LNHDA; CDR2 reads SQIVND (reference sequence). Trimming removed 5 bases from V and 10 bases from J, with 23 bases in between. The CDR3 is 16 residues long. The CDR3 spells CASSPQSGLAAAELFF. In nucleotides, the CDR3 is TGTGCCAGTAGTCCCCAGTCCGGACTCGCGGCTGCGGAGCTGTTTTTT.

This clone was seen more than once but under ten times. This CDR3 reads CASSLPAAEQYF. In nucleotides, the CDR3 is TGTGCCAGCAGCTTGCCGGCCGCCGAGCAGTACTTC. The chain is built from TRBV5-6 and TRBJ2-7; D remains ambiguous. The CDR3 contains 12 residues. Germline values: CDR1 SGHDT, CDR2 YYEEEE. V gave up 1 base and J gave up 6 bases, with 8 bases separating them.

This clone was observed a few times. The gene calls are TRBV29-1 and TRBJ2-5; 9 bases line up with TRBD2. CDR3 length equals 15 residues. Germline V lookup: CDR1 SQVTM, CDR2 ANQGSEA. The V segment lost 7 bases and the J segment 5 bases; nucleotides outside the gene matches: 14. CDR3 protein: CSAFLAGEVPETQYF. In DNA form, the CDR3 reads TGCAGCGCCTTCTTAGCGGGGGAGGTCCCCGAGACCCAGTACTTC.

This chain joins TRBV5-1 and TRBJ2-2, with D tentatively TRBD1 (6 bases). CDR1 SGHRS and CDR2 YFSETQ come from the germline V gene. This CDR3 is built from 15 residues. The V and J ends lost 0 bases and 1 base respectively, with 7 bases between them. The DNA for the CDR3 is TGCGCCAGCAGCTTGGTGGGACAGAACACCGGGGAGCTGTTTTTT. It translates to CASSLVGQNTGELFF. The full variable domain, with the rest looked up from reference TRBV5-1 and TRBJ2-2, is KAGVTQTPRYLIKTRGQQVTLSCSPISGHRSVSWYQQTPGQGLQFLFEYFSETQRNKGNFPGRFSGRQFSNSRSEMNVSTLELGDSALYLCASSLVGQNTGELFFGEGSRLTVL.

The table lists this clone with a few counts. The chain joins TRBV10-1 to TRBJ2-1, with TRBD2 identical over 8 bases. The germline gives CDR1 WNHNN, CDR2 SYGVQD (reference sequence). The trim removed 8 bases at V and 4 bases at J, leaving 10 bases unmatched. The CDR3 is 15 amino acids. The CDR3 loop reads CASRGSSGTYNEQFF. The CDR3, as DNA: TGCGCCAGCCGAGGTAGTAGCGGGACTTACAATGAGCAGTTCTTC.

J is TRBJ2-3 and V is TRBV2, with D perhaps TRBD2 (5 bases). The CDR3 has 16 amino acids. Trimming left V 4 bases short and J 4 bases short, with 18 bases between. The V gene's germline CDR1 is SNHLY and CDR2 FYNNEI. Here the CDR3 reads CASSVEGGRVSDTQYF. CDR3 sequence (DNA): TGTGCCAGCAGTGTGGAAGGAGGAAGAGTGTCAGATACGCAGTATTTT.

The J gene is TRBJ2-7, the V gene TRBV18, with 8 bases identical to TRBD1. Unmatched junction bases numbered 6, after V lost 5 bases and J lost 0 bases. This CDR3 comprises 15 residues. From germline, CDR1 is KGHSH and CDR2 LQKENI. This CDR3 reads CASSSRDRPSYEQYF. CDR3 DNA sequence: TGTGCCAGCTCATCCCGGGACAGGCCCTCCTACGAGCAGTACTTC. The full variable domain, completed using reference TRBV18 and TRBJ2-7, is NAGVMQNPRHLVRRRGQEARLRCSPMKGHSHVYWYRQLPEEGLKFMVYLQKENIIDESGMPKERFSAEFPKEGPSILRIQQVVRGDSAAYFCASSSRDRPSYEQYFGPGTRLTVT.

This clone was counted a few times. The chain has TRBV19 and TRBJ2-7, with D maybe TRBD1 (6 bases). Trimming cost V 6 bases and J 3 bases, with 12 bases left between them. CDR3 length: 13 amino acids. Germline V gene data show CDR1 as LNHDA and CDR2 as SQIVND (reference sequence). CDR3 nucleotide sequence: TGTGCCAGTAGCTCGGAACAGGGCTACGAGCAGTACTTC. Amino acids: CASSSEQGYEQYF.